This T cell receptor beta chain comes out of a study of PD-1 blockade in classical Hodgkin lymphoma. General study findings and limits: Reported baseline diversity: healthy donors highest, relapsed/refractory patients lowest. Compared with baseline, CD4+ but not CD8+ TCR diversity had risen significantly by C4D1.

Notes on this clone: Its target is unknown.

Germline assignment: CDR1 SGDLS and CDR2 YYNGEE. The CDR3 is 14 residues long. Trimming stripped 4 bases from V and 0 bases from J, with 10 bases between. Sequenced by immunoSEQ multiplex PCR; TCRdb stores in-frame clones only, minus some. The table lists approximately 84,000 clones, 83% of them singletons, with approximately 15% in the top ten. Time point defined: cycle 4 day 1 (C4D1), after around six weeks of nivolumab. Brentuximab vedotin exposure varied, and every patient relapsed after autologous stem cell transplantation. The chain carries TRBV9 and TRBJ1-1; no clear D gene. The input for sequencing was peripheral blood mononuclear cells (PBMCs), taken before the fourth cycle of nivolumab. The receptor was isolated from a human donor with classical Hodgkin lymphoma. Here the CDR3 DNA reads TGTGCCAGCAGCTCCTTTATCATGAACACTGAAGCTTTCTTT. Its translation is CASSSFIMNTEAFF.